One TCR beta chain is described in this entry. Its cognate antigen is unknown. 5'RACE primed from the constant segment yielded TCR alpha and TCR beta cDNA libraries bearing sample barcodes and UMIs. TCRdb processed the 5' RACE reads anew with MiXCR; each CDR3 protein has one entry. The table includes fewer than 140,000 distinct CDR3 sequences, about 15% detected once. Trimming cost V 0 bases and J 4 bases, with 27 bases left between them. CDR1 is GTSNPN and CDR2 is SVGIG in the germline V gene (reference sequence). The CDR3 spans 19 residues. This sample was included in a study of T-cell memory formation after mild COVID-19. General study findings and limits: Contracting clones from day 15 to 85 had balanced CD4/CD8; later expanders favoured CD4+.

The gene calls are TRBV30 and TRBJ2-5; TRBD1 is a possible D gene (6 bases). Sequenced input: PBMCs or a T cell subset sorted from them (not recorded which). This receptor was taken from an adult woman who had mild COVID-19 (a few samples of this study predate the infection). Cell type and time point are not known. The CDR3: CAWSVAPFDRREIAETQYF. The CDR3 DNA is TGTGCCTGGAGTGTGGCCCCCTTCGACAGGCGAGAGATCGCAGAGACCCAGTACTTC.